These T cell receptor beta chains were read from a single sample in a study of CD8 T cells in ankylosing spondylitis. TCRdb re-derived calls from the 5' RACE reads in MiXCR, one entry per CDR3 protein. The profile covers roughly 280,000 distinct CDR3 sequences, with over 15% appearing a single time and about 8.2% taken by the ten largest. Sequenced material: blood, either unsorted or a sorted T cell fraction (not recorded which). All receptors derive from a male donor with ankylosing spondylitis or in good health (not recorded which). Each CDR3 is given with its conserved first and last residue. The D gene is left open where the match is weak. Clone size is shown for a subset of rows, as once, few, many or a class of expanded clone.

cdr3_nt | cdr3_aa | cdr3_length | j_call | v_call | d_call | clone_size
TGTGCCGTACAAACCGGGACACCGAACACCGGGGAGCTGTTTTTT | CAVQTGTPNTGELFF | 15 | TRBJ2-2 | TRBV10-3 | - | -
TGTGCCAGCAGCCCTCCCGGGTCCTATATCGGGGAGCTGTTTTTT | CASSPPGSYIGELFF | 15 | TRBJ2-2 | TRBV11-2 | - | few
TGTGCCAGCAGCCGGACAGGGGCGAACACCGGGGAGCTGTTTTTT | CASSRTGANTGELFF | 15 | TRBJ2-2 | TRBV4-2 | TRBD1 | many
TGTGCCAGCAGTTCCGCAGCGGGGGGGGAGACCCAGTACTTC | CASSSAAGGETQYF | 14 | TRBJ2-5 | TRBV12-3/TRBV12-4 | TRBD2 | few
TGCAGCGTGGGGACAGGGCTCTATGGCTACACCTTC | CSVGTGLYGYTF | 12 | TRBJ1-2 | TRBV29-1 | TRBD1 | many
TGCAGTGCTACCTCGCGGGCGGGCACAGATACGCAGTATTTT | CSATSRAGTDTQYF | 14 | TRBJ2-3 | TRBV20-1 | - | -
TGCAGCGCCAGGGGGAGGTACACTGAAGCTTTCTTT | CSARGRYTEAFF | 12 | TRBJ1-1 | TRBV29-1 | TRBD1 | few
TGTGCCAGCAGCCACCTACAATACAATGAGCAGTTCTTC | CASSHLQYNEQFF | 13 | TRBJ2-1 | TRBV27 | - | -
TGTGCCAGCAGCGTAGCTGACAGCCCTTGGGGGACCCAGTACTTC | CASSVADSPWGTQYF | 15 | TRBJ2-5 | TRBV9 | - | many
TGTGCCAGCAGTTTGATGAAGCGGGGGTTCACAGATACGCAGTATTTT | CASSLMKRGFTDTQYF | 16 | TRBJ2-3 | TRBV12-3/TRBV12-4 | TRBD2 | -
TGTGCCAGCACCCTAGACAGAGGCAATGAGCAGTTCTTC | CASTLDRGNEQFF | 13 | TRBJ2-1 | TRBV6-2/TRBV6-3 | - | few
TGTGCCAGCAGCCAACTTGACAGGGGGAATGAGCAGTTCTTC | CASSQLDRGNEQFF | 14 | TRBJ2-1 | TRBV11-1 | TRBD1 | -
TGCAGTGCTAGAGATATCGGACAGGGTCGGAATGAGCAGTTCTTC | CSARDIGQGRNEQFF | 15 | TRBJ2-1 | TRBV20-1 | TRBD1 | few
TGTGCCAGCAGCTTAGCGCAATCAGGGGCTGGAAACACCATATATTTT | CASSLAQSGAGNTIYF | 16 | TRBJ1-3 | TRBV7-8 | - | few
TGCAGTGCTAGCCTTCCTGGGGTCAATGAGCAGTTCTTC | CSASLPGVNEQFF | 13 | TRBJ2-1 | TRBV20-1 | - | few
TGCAGCGTTGAAGACGGAGGGCCCTACAATGAGCAGTTCTTC | CSVEDGGPYNEQFF | 14 | TRBJ2-1 | TRBV29-1 | - | few
TGCAGTGCTCGGACGGTATCCTATCAGCCCCAGCATTTT | CSARTVSYQPQHF | 13 | TRBJ1-5 | TRBV20-1 | - | few
TGTGCCAGCAGCTTAGCCACAGGCGCCCCCTCTTACAATGAGCAGTTCTTC | CASSLATGAPSYNEQFF | 17 | TRBJ2-1 | TRBV7-8 | - | -
TGTGCCAGCAGCCTAACAGGGTCGCGGGGCAATCAGCCCCAGCATTTT | CASSLTGSRGNQPQHF | 16 | TRBJ1-5 | TRBV6-1 | - | -
TGTGCCAGCAGCCAAGCCTTGCCGGACATTGAAGCTTTCTTT | CASSQALPDIEAFF | 14 | TRBJ1-1 | TRBV4-2 | - | -
TGCAGCGTTGAAAGTACCGCAGGGGAAAAACTGTTTTTT | CSVESTAGEKLFF | 13 | TRBJ1-4 | TRBV29-1 | - | many
TGTGCCAGCAGCTTAGCGACCCCTGAAAAGCCTACGCAGTATTTT | CASSLATPEKPTQYF | 15 | TRBJ2-3 | TRBV7-9 | - | medium-sized
TGCGCCAGCAGCCAACTATACGCAAGCCCCACTAGCGGTACTCCCAATGAGCAGTTCTTC | CASSQLYASPTSGTPNEQFF | 20 | TRBJ2-1 | TRBV4-1 | TRBD2 | -
TGCGCCAGCAGCCAAGATTCTGTCAGGACAGATACGCAGTATTTT | CASSQDSVRTDTQYF | 15 | TRBJ2-3 | TRBV4-1 | - | -
TGCAGTGCTGTCTCCGGGACAGTCGATAATTCACCCCTCCACTTT | CSAVSGTVDNSPLHF | 15 | TRBJ1-6 | TRBV20-1 | TRBD1 | -